These T cell receptor beta chains were read from a single sample in a study of T cell repertoires in cytomegalovirus infection. TCRdb called the reads again in MiXCR, with one record for every CDR3 protein. The sample shows about 270,000 distinct CDR3 sequences, approximately 22% of them seen only once. No antigen has been assigned to these receptors. Specimen: cultured PBMCs, collected from culture after CMV antigen stimulation. These receptors were collected from a human donor in good health (CMV status not recorded). Some clones in this sample may be carry-over from other donors' samples. CDR3s include the opening cysteine and the closing phenylalanine or tryptophan. A D gene is named only where the DNA matches it firmly. Expanded clones are given a class, and other clones once, few, many or no size at all.

V gene: TRBV7-4
clone size: few
D gene: -
J gene: TRBJ1-1
CDR3 protein: CASREIEAFF
CDR3 DNA: TGTGCCAGCCGGGAAATTGAAGCTTTCTTT

V gene: TRBV7-2
clone size: many
D gene: -
J gene: TRBJ2-2
CDR3 protein: CASSSGPNTGELFF
CDR3 DNA: TGTGCCAGCAGCAGCGGACCGAACACCGGGGAGCTGTTTTTT

V gene: TRBV19
clone size: -
D gene: TRBD1
J gene: TRBJ1-1
CDR3 protein: CATKRQGNTEAFF
CDR3 DNA: TGTGCCACCAAGAGACAGGGGAATACTGAAGCTTTCTTT

V gene: TRBV11-2
clone size: many
D gene: TRBD2
J gene: TRBJ2-7
CDR3 protein: CASSPLAGGTDYEQYF
CDR3 DNA: TGTGCCAGCAGCCCCCTAGCGGGAGGGACAGACTACGAGCAGTACTTC

V gene: TRBV4-1
clone size: -
D gene: TRBD1
J gene: TRBJ1-5
CDR3 protein: CASSQRTGGGQPQHF
CDR3 DNA: TGCGCCAGCAGCCAACGGACAGGGGGCGGTCAGCCCCAGCATTTT

V gene: TRBV5-1
clone size: -
D gene: -
J gene: TRBJ2-3
CDR3 protein: CASSFVVAGGTDTQYF
CDR3 DNA: TGCGCCAGCAGCTTTGTAGTGGCGGGCGGGACAGATACGCAGTATTTT

V gene: TRBV20-1
clone size: many
D gene: -
J gene: TRBJ1-2
CDR3 protein: CSASNYGYTF
CDR3 DNA: TGCAGTGCTAGTAACTATGGCTACACCTTC

V gene: TRBV6-1
clone size: -
D gene: TRBD1
J gene: TRBJ1-1
CDR3 protein: CASSFTYRGYEAFF
CDR3 DNA: TGTGCCAGCAGCTTCACCTACAGGGGGTATGAAGCTTTCTTT

V gene: TRBV30
clone size: -
D gene: TRBD1
J gene: TRBJ1-2
CDR3 protein: CAWRIPWEDREKVGYTF
CDR3 DNA: TGTGCCTGGAGGATCCCTTGGGAGGACAGGGAAAAAGTCGGCTACACCTTC

V gene: TRBV7-2
clone size: many
D gene: -
J gene: TRBJ2-1
CDR3 protein: CASTLAGNYNEQFF
CDR3 DNA: TGTGCCAGCACCCTGGCGGGAAACTACAATGAGCAGTTCTTC

V gene: TRBV7-9
clone size: many
D gene: -
J gene: TRBJ2-1
CDR3 protein: CASSSDSDYNEQFF
CDR3 DNA: TGTGCCAGCAGCTCAGACAGTGATTACAATGAGCAGTTCTTC

V gene: TRBV6-5
clone size: few
D gene: -
J gene: TRBJ2-1
CDR3 protein: CASSYGTTKGHEQFF
CDR3 DNA: TGTGCCAGCAGTTACGGGACAACCAAGGGACATGAGCAGTTCTTC

V gene: TRBV7-8
clone size: -
D gene: TRBD2
J gene: TRBJ2-7
CDR3 protein: CASSLESSGTLSHIYEQYF
CDR3 DNA: TGTGCCAGCAGCTTAGAGTCTAGCGGGACCCTCTCCCACATCTACGAGCAGTACTTC

V gene: TRBV6-2/TRBV6-3
clone size: once
D gene: TRBD2
J gene: TRBJ2-2
CDR3 protein: CASRTSQNTGELFF
CDR3 DNA: TGTGCCAGTCGGACTAGCCAGAACACCGGGGAGCTGTTTTTT

V gene: TRBV6-2/TRBV6-3
clone size: few
D gene: TRBD1
J gene: TRBJ1-5
CDR3 protein: CASRPTGTVFQPQHF
CDR3 DNA: TGTGCCAGCAGACCCACCGGGACAGTATTCCAGCCCCAGCATTTT

V gene: TRBV7-8
clone size: many
D gene: TRBD2
J gene: TRBJ2-2
CDR3 protein: CASSPLAGGPTGELFF
CDR3 DNA: TGTGCCAGCAGCCCATTAGCGGGAGGTCCCACCGGGGAGCTGTTTTTT

V gene: TRBV4-1
clone size: -
D gene: TRBD1
J gene: TRBJ1-2
CDR3 protein: CASSQFEEQGGYTF
CDR3 DNA: TGCGCCAGCAGCCAATTCGAGGAACAGGGGGGCTACACCTTC

V gene: TRBV20-1
clone size: few
D gene: TRBD2
J gene: TRBJ2-1
CDR3 protein: CSARDTGLAENEQFF
CDR3 DNA: TGCAGTGCTAGAGATACTGGACTAGCGGAGAATGAGCAGTTCTTC

V gene: TRBV7-2
clone size: many
D gene: TRBD2
J gene: TRBJ2-3
CDR3 protein: CASSLVSGRATDTQYF
CDR3 DNA: TGTGCCAGCAGCTTAGTTAGCGGGAGGGCCACAGATACGCAGTATTTT

V gene: TRBV12-3/TRBV12-4
clone size: -
D gene: -
J gene: TRBJ1-3
CDR3 protein: CASSPGVGGNTIYF
CDR3 DNA: TGTGCCAGCAGCCCAGGGGTGGGGGGAAACACCATATATTTT

V gene: TRBV12-3/TRBV12-4
clone size: many
D gene: -
J gene: TRBJ2-3
CDR3 protein: CASGPRPTDTQYF
CDR3 DNA: TGTGCCAGCGGCCCCCGCCCCACAGATACGCAGTATTTT

V gene: TRBV7-6
clone size: many
D gene: -
J gene: TRBJ2-3
CDR3 protein: CASSLALGWGLGTDTQYF
CDR3 DNA: TGTGCCAGCAGCTTAGCGCTTGGTTGGGGGCTTGGCACAGATACGCAGTATTTT

V gene: TRBV19
clone size: few
D gene: TRBD2
J gene: TRBJ2-2
CDR3 protein: CASSSPGLAGITGELFF
CDR3 DNA: TGTGCCAGTAGTTCCCCGGGACTAGCGGGAATCACCGGGGAGCTGTTTTTT

V gene: TRBV12-3/TRBV12-4
clone size: few
D gene: -
J gene: TRBJ2-2
CDR3 protein: CASTRTETGELFF
CDR3 DNA: TGTGCCAGCACTCGGACAGAGACCGGGGAGCTGTTTTTT

V gene: TRBV20-1
clone size: few
D gene: TRBD2
J gene: TRBJ2-5
CDR3 protein: CSASRRGLVSAGGSWETQYF
CDR3 DNA: TGCAGTGCTAGTCGGCGCGGATTGGTCTCAGCGGGAGGATCGTGGGAGACCCAGTACTTC

V gene: TRBV11-2
clone size: -
D gene: TRBD1
J gene: TRBJ2-1
CDR3 protein: CANALNRGHYNEQFF
CDR3 DNA: TGTGCCAACGCGCTCAACAGGGGACACTACAATGAGCAGTTCTTC

V gene: TRBV12-3/TRBV12-4
clone size: -
D gene: TRBD1
J gene: TRBJ1-5
CDR3 protein: CASSFRTGSQPQHF
CDR3 DNA: TGTGCCAGCAGTTTCAGGACAGGGAGTCAGCCCCAGCATTTT

V gene: TRBV9
clone size: -
D gene: -
J gene: TRBJ1-1
CDR3 protein: CASSVVSDTEAFF
CDR3 DNA: TGTGCCAGCAGCGTAGTATCTGACACCGAAGCTTTCTTT

V gene: TRBV7-9
clone size: many
D gene: -
J gene: TRBJ2-1
CDR3 protein: CASSLALEEQFF
CDR3 DNA: TGTGCCAGCAGCTTAGCGCTGGAAGAGCAGTTCTTC

V gene: TRBV6-2/TRBV6-3
clone size: many
D gene: -
J gene: TRBJ2-4
CDR3 protein: CASSWSKDGTELNIQYF
CDR3 DNA: TGTGCCAGCAGTTGGTCTAAGGACGGGACGGAGTTAAACATTCAGTACTTC

V gene: TRBV19
clone size: -
D gene: -
J gene: TRBJ1-2
CDR3 protein: CASSNPLQGTGYGYTF
CDR3 DNA: TGTGCCAGTAGTAACCCCCTTCAGGGGACGGGCTATGGCTACACCTTC

V gene: TRBV7-2
clone size: many
D gene: -
J gene: TRBJ2-1
CDR3 protein: CASSVSRAEQFF
CDR3 DNA: TGTGCCAGCAGCGTTTCCCGGGCCGAGCAGTTCTTC

V gene: TRBV5-1
clone size: many
D gene: -
J gene: TRBJ1-2
CDR3 protein: CASSSPSIRTDRTSPHNYGYTF
CDR3 DNA: TGCGCCAGCAGCTCACCTTCGATTAGGACCGACAGAACCTCTCCCCATAACTATGGCTACACCTTC

V gene: TRBV4-3
clone size: -
D gene: TRBD2
J gene: TRBJ2-3
CDR3 protein: CASSQEPGRSTDTQYF
CDR3 DNA: TGCGCCAGCAGCCAAGAACCCGGGAGGAGCACAGATACGCAGTATTTT

V gene: TRBV5-4
clone size: few
D gene: TRBD2
J gene: TRBJ2-1
CDR3 protein: CASSLGGTSGQNEQFF
CDR3 DNA: TGTGCCAGCAGCTTGGGAGGGACTAGCGGGCAGAATGAGCAGTTCTTC

V gene: TRBV7-4
clone size: -
D gene: -
J gene: TRBJ1-2
CDR3 protein: CASSHSDANHGYTF
CDR3 DNA: TGTGCCAGCAGCCACTCGGACGCTAACCACGGCTACACCTTC

V gene: TRBV6-2/TRBV6-3
clone size: many
D gene: -
J gene: TRBJ2-6
CDR3 protein: CASSMGGANVLTF
CDR3 DNA: TGTGCCAGCAGTATGGGGGGGGCCAACGTCCTGACTTTC

V gene: TRBV7-2
clone size: -
D gene: -
J gene: TRBJ1-3
CDR3 protein: CASSSQTSGNTIYF
CDR3 DNA: TGTGCCAGCAGCTCACAGACCTCTGGAAACACCATATATTTT

V gene: TRBV4-1
clone size: few
D gene: -
J gene: TRBJ1-5
CDR3 protein: CASSQDCCSNQPQHF
CDR3 DNA: TGCGCCAGCAGCCAAGATTGTTGTAGCAATCAGCCCCAGCATTTT

V gene: TRBV6-2/TRBV6-3
clone size: -
D gene: -
J gene: TRBJ2-3
CDR3 protein: CASSYSSGLSVYTQYF
CDR3 DNA: TGTGCCAGCAGTTACTCTTCGGGCCTTTCGGTGTATACGCAGTATTTT

V gene: TRBV25-1
clone size: -
D gene: -
J gene: TRBJ1-1
CDR3 protein: CASSPGLHEAFF
CDR3 DNA: TGTGCCAGCAGCCCGGGACTGCATGAAGCTTTCTTT

V gene: TRBV7-8
clone size: -
D gene: -
J gene: TRBJ2-3
CDR3 protein: CASSLSPIPRHESDTQYF
CDR3 DNA: TGTGCCAGCAGCTTATCTCCGATACCTCGTCATGAATCAGATACGCAGTATTTT

V gene: TRBV27
clone size: few
D gene: TRBD1
J gene: TRBJ1-4
CDR3 protein: CASTSLRGINEKLFF
CDR3 DNA: TGTGCCAGCACCTCCCTCAGGGGGATTAATGAAAAACTGTTTTTT

V gene: TRBV11-2
clone size: -
D gene: TRBD2
J gene: TRBJ2-7
CDR3 protein: CASSLEPTSGTYEQYF
CDR3 DNA: TGTGCCAGCAGCTTAGAACCGACTAGCGGTACCTACGAGCAGTACTTC

V gene: TRBV20-1
clone size: -
D gene: -
J gene: TRBJ1-3
CDR3 protein: CSARGTAGNTIYF
CDR3 DNA: TGCAGTGCTAGAGGGACAGCTGGAAACACCATATATTTT

V gene: TRBV7-2
clone size: many
D gene: TRBD1
J gene: TRBJ1-6
CDR3 protein: CASSLAARGYNSPLHF
CDR3 DNA: TGTGCCAGCAGCTTAGCTGCCAGGGGGTATAATTCACCCCTCCACTTT

V gene: TRBV28
clone size: -
D gene: -
J gene: TRBJ1-4
CDR3 protein: CASSAEEKLFF
CDR3 DNA: TGTGCCAGCAGTGCAGAAGAAAAACTGTTTTTT

V gene: TRBV5-6
clone size: -
D gene: -
J gene: TRBJ2-2
CDR3 protein: CASSLVPTARTGELFF
CDR3 DNA: TGTGCCAGCAGCTTGGTGCCGACTGCCCGCACCGGGGAGCTGTTTTTT

V gene: TRBV18
clone size: -
D gene: -
J gene: TRBJ2-3
CDR3 protein: CASSPESPDTQYF
CDR3 DNA: TGTGCCAGCTCACCGGAGAGCCCAGATACGCAGTATTTT

V gene: TRBV12-5
clone size: -
D gene: -
J gene: TRBJ2-1
CDR3 protein: CASGLPQRPSQGGNEQFF
CDR3 DNA: TGTGCTAGTGGTTTGCCCCAGCGACCCTCCCAGGGGGGCAATGAGCAGTTCTTC

V gene: TRBV4-1
clone size: -
D gene: -
J gene: TRBJ2-5
CDR3 protein: CASSQVVVTVGETQYF
CDR3 DNA: TGCGCCAGCAGCCAAGTAGTCGTAACCGTGGGAGAGACCCAGTACTTC

V gene: TRBV5-4
clone size: -
D gene: TRBD2
J gene: TRBJ2-3
CDR3 protein: CASSLRGSGSIDTQYF
CDR3 DNA: TGTGCCAGCAGCCTGAGGGGTAGCGGGAGTATAGATACGCAGTATTTT

V gene: TRBV27
clone size: -
D gene: -
J gene: TRBJ1-5
CDR3 protein: CASKEGTYSNQPQHF
CDR3 DNA: TGTGCCAGCAAAGAAGGGACCTATAGCAATCAGCCCCAGCATTTT

V gene: TRBV6-1
clone size: -
D gene: -
J gene: TRBJ2-1
CDR3 protein: CASSNLDIRNEQFF
CDR3 DNA: TGTGCCAGCAGCAATCTGGACATTCGAAATGAGCAGTTCTTC

V gene: TRBV7-6
clone size: -
D gene: -
J gene: TRBJ1-6
CDR3 protein: CASSLDGRLGSLHF
CDR3 DNA: TGTGCCAGCAGCTTAGACGGCCGGCTAGGTTCCCTCCACTTT